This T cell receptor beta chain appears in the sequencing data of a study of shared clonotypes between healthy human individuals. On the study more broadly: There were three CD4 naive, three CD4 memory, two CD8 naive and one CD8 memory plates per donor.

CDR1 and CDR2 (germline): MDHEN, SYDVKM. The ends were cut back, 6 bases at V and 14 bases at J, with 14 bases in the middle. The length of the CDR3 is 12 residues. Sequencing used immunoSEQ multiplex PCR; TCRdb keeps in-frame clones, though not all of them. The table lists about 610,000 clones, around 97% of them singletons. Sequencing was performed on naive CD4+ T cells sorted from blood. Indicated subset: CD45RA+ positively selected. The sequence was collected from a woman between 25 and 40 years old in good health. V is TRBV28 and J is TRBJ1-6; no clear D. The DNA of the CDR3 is TGTGCCAGCAGACTCGCGGGCCCATCCCTCCACTTT. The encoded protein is CASRLAGPSLHF.